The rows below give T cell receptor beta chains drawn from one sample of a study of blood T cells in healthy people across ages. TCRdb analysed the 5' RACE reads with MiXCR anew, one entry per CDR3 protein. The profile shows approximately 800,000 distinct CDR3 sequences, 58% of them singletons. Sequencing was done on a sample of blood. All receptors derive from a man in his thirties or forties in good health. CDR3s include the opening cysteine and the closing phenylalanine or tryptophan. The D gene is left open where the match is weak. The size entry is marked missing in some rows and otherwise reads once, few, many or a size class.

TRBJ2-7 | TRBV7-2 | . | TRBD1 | TGTGCCAGCAGCTCAACCTCCGGACAGGGTACCTACGAGCAGTACTTC | CASSSTSGQGTYEQYF
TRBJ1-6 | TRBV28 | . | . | TGTGCCAGCAGTTCAGGAAAAAGCTCCTATAATTCACCCCTCCACTTT | CASSSGKSSYNSPLHF
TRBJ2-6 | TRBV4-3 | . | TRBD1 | TGCGCCAGCAGCCCAAACGGGGACAGGGCTGGGGCCAACGTCCTGACTTTC | CASSPNGDRAGANVLTF
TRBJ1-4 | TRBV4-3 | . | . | TGCGCCAGCAGCCAAGTTATGGCAGGGGCCGAAAAACTGTTTTTT | CASSQVMAGAEKLFF
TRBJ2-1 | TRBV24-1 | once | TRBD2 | TGTGCCTCCAGTGACGGCGTAGCGGGATATGGTGAGCAGTTCTTC | CASSDGVAGYGEQFF
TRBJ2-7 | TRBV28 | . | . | TGTGCCAGCAGACCCCCATCGGGACAAGGCCCCTACGAGCAGTACTTC | CASRPPSGQGPYEQYF
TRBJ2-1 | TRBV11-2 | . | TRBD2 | TGTGCCTCTCAAGCGGGATTTAACAATGAGCAGTTCTTC | CASQAGFNNEQFF
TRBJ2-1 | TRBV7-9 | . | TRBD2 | TGTGCCAGCAGCTATAGCGGGAGCGGGGGTTCTGAGCAGTTCTTC | CASSYSGSGGSEQFF
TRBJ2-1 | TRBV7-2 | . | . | TGTGCCAGTAGCTTTTCTAGTGGAAACAATGAGCAGTTCTTC | CASSFSSGNNEQFF
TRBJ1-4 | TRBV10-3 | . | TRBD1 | TGTGCCATCAGTGAGTCGAAAGTGACAGGGAGGGCAACTAATGAAAAACTGTTTTTT | CAISESKVTGRATNEKLFF
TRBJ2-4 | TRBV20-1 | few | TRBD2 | TGCAGTGCTAAGATTGGGACTAGCGGGGGAGGCATTCAGTACTTC | CSAKIGTSGGGIQYF
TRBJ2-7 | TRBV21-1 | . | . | TGTGCCAGCACCATGGACAGTTACAATGAGCAGTACTTC | CASTMDSYNEQYF
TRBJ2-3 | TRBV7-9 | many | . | TGTGCCAGCAGCTTGGATATGGGACGGACAGATACGCAGTATTTT | CASSLDMGRTDTQYF
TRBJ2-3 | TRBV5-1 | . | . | TGCGCCAGCCGCAAGGGGATGACAGATACGCAGTATTTT | CASRKGMTDTQYF
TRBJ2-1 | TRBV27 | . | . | TGTGCCAGCAGTCCACCGGCACTAGGGAGTGTCAATGAGCAGTTCTTC | CASSPPALGSVNEQFF
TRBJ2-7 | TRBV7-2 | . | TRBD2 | TGTGCCAGCAGCTTACAATTAGGGGGGGGACTAGCTTACGAGCAGTACTTC | CASSLQLGGGLAYEQYF
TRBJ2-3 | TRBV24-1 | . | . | TGTGCCACCCTAGGGGAACTCTTCACAGATACGCAGTATTTT | CATLGELFTDTQYF
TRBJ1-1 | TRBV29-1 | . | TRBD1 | TGCAGCATCCGACAGGGGGGCATGAACACTGAAGCTTTCTTT | CSIRQGGMNTEAFF
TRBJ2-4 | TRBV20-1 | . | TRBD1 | TGCAGTGCTGGGGACAGGGAAGAAAACATTCAGTACTTC | CSAGDREENIQYF
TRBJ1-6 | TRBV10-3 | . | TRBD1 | TGTGCCATCAGTGGGGACAGTTTACCCCTCCACTTT | CAISGDSLPLHF
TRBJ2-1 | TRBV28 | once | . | TGTGCCAGCAGCCGTACGTCTAGTTTCTACAATGAGCAGTTCTTC | CASSRTSSFYNEQFF
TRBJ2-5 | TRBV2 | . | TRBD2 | TGTGCCAGCAGTGCTGCCAGCGGGGGCGAGACCCAGTACTTC | CASSAASGGETQYF
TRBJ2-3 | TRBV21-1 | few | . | TGTGCCAGCAGCAAAGCCCCTACGGGTAGCACAGATACGCAGTATTTT | CASSKAPTGSTDTQYF
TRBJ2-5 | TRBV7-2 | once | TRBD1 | TGTGCCAGCAGCCGACAGGGGGACCCGGGAGAGCAGTACTTC | CASSRQGDPGEQYF
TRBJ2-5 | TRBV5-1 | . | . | TGCGCCAGCGCCGACCCTTCCCGGGACGTCCAAGAGACCCAGTACTTC | CASADPSRDVQETQYF
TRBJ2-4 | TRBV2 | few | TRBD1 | TGTGCCAGCAGTGCAACCTCTGACGGGACAGGGGGCATGACAAACATTCAGTACTTC | CASSATSDGTGGMTNIQYF
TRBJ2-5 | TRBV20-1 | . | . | TGCAGTGCTAGACCCGGGGGAACTGGGACTCCACAAGAGACCCAGTACTTC | CSARPGGTGTPQETQYF
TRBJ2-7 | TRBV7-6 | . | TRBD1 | TGTGCCAGCAGCCTACGACAGGGGGCAAGTACCTACGAGCAGTACTTC | CASSLRQGASTYEQYF
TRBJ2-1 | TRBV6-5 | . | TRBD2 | TGTGCCAGCAGACCGGGACTAGCGGGAAGTGAGCAGTTCTTC | CASRPGLAGSEQFF
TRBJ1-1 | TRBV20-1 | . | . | TGCAGTGCCACCCTCGGGGTTATGGGGGACACTGAAGCTTTCTTT | CSATLGVMGDTEAFF
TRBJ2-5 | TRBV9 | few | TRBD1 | TGTGCCAGCAGCCCATCAGGGGGCCCCCCACAGGAGACCCAGTACTTC | CASSPSGGPPQETQYF
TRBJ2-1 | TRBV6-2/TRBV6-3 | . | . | TGTGCCAGCAGTTACTCGTGGGGCCGCCAAGACAATGAGCAGTTCTTC | CASSYSWGRQDNEQFF
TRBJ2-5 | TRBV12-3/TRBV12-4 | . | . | TGTGCCAGCTCTTTGGGGGGGGCTCAGACCCAGTACTTC | CASSLGGAQTQYF
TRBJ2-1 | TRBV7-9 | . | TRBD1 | TGTGCCAGCAGCTTGGAGAACTACAGGGGGCTGGGAAATGAGCAGTTCTTC | CASSLENYRGLGNEQFF
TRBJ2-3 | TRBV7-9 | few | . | TGTGCCAGCAGCTCTGGATGGGGACGGGATACGCAGTATTTT | CASSSGWGRDTQYF
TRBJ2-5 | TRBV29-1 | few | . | TGCAGCGCCCGTGGGGCGGGTGAGACCCAGTACTTC | CSARGAGETQYF
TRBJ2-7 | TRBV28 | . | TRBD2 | TGTGCCAGCAGTTTTATTCTGGGGTTGGGGACTACCGACGAGCAGTACTTC | CASSFILGLGTTDEQYF
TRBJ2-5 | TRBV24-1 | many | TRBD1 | TGTGCCACAGAGACAGGGGCTGGGGAGACCCAGTACTTC | CATETGAGETQYF
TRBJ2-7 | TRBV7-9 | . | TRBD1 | TGTGCCAGCAGCTTAGTTGGGACAGCCAGCCCAAACTACGAGCAGTACTTC | CASSLVGTASPNYEQYF
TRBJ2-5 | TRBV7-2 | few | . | TGTGCCAGCAGCCCCGTTAAGTACCAAGAGACCCAGTACTTC | CASSPVKYQETQYF
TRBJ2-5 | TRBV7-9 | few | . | TGTGCCAGCAGCTTCAGGTCGAACCAAGAGACCCAGTACTTC | CASSFRSNQETQYF
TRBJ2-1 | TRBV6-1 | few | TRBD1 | TGTGCCAGCAGTGAAGAGGGGACAGACAATGAGCAGTTCTTC | CASSEEGTDNEQFF
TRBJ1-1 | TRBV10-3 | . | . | TGTGCCATCAGTGGGAGGGACATGAACACTGAAGCTTTCTTT | CAISGRDMNTEAFF
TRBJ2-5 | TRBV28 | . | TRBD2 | TGTGCCAGCATCGGGGGACTAGCGGGGGGGAGTGGGGAGACCCAGTACTTC | CASIGGLAGGSGETQYF
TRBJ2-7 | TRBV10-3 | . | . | TGTGCCATCAGTGCGAAGGGGCCGAGCTCCTACGAGCAGTACTTC | CAISAKGPSSYEQYF
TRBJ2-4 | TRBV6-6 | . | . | TGTGCCAGCAGTTCCGGGGATTGGGCCAAAAACATTCAGTACTTC | CASSSGDWAKNIQYF
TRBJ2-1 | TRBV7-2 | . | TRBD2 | TGTGCCAGCAGCTTACAGGTAGCGGGAGTAGGTAATGAGCAGTTCTTC | CASSLQVAGVGNEQFF
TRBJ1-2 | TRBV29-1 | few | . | TGCAGCGTTGAAGTGCGGGAGGCTAACTATGGCTACACCTTC | CSVEVREANYGYTF
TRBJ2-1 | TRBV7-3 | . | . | TGTGCCAGCAGCACGGGGTATTACAATGAGCAGTTCTTC | CASSTGYYNEQFF
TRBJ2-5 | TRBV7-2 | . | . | TGTGCCAGCAGCATTACGGTGGAGACCCAGTACTTC | CASSITVETQYF
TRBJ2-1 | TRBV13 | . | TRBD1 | TGTGCCAGCAGTCCACGCACAGGGGCCTCCTACAATGAGCAGTTCTTC | CASSPRTGASYNEQFF
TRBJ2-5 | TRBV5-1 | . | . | TGCGCCAGCAGCAAAAGATCCGGGACTCAATGGGAGACCCAGTACTTC | CASSKRSGTQWETQYF